This is a list of T cell receptor beta chains from one sample in a study of cytomegalovirus exposure and HLA in healthy donors. Profiling relied on immunoSEQ multiplex PCR, and the TCRdb table lists in-frame clones only, not all of them. The table for this sample gives about 60,000 clones. The sequenced material came from PBMCs. The receptors were sampled from a boy under 18 in good health and CMV-seronegative. CDR3s include the opening cysteine and the closing phenylalanine or tryptophan. A D gene is named only where the DNA matches it firmly. The size field is filled for only some rows; it gives once, few, many or a size class.

clone_size,j_call,v_call,d_call,cdr3_nt,cdr3_aa
NA,TRBJ1-4,TRBV11-2,NA,TGTGCCAGCAGCTTGTCAGGGGAGATTGAAAAACTGTTTTTT,CASSLSGEIEKLFF
NA,TRBJ1-1,TRBV28,NA,TGTGCCAGCAGCCCTCCGGACACCGACCGCACTGAAGCTTTCTTT,CASSPPDTDRTEAFF
NA,TRBJ2-5,TRBV6-5,NA,TGTGCCAGCAGTTACTCCGGACACCAAGGCGGGACCCAGTACTTC,CASSYSGHQGGTQYF
NA,TRBJ1-1,TRBV7-3,NA,TGTGCCAGCAGCTTCGGGTACAACACTGAAGCTTTCTTT,CASSFGYNTEAFF
NA,TRBJ1-1,TRBV30,TRBD1,TGTGCCTGGAGTAACGCCGGGACAGGGGTGGGCACTGAAGCTTTCTTT,CAWSNAGTGVGTEAFF
NA,TRBJ1-1,TRBV13,NA,TGTGCCAGCAGCTTATTTAATACTGAAGCTTTCTTT,CASSLFNTEAFF
NA,TRBJ2-3,TRBV7-8,NA,TGTGCCAGCAGTACAGGGCGTCGGACAGATACGCAGTATTTT,CASSTGRRTDTQYF
NA,TRBJ1-2,TRBV6-5,TRBD1,TGTGCCAGCAGGGCGGGACAGGGGATAACCTTC,CASRAGQGITF
NA,TRBJ2-7,TRBV30,TRBD1,TGTGCCTGGCTTACCAGGGACAGGGCGAGCTCCTACGAGCAGTACTTC,CAWLTRDRASSYEQYF
NA,TRBJ1-4,TRBV30,TRBD1,TGTGCCTGGACGGGACAGGGGAATGAAAAACTGTTTTTT,CAWTGQGNEKLFF
NA,TRBJ2-2,TRBV23-1,NA,TGCGCCAGCAGTCTTTACAGGGACAACACCGGGGAGCTGTTTTTT,CASSLYRDNTGELFF
NA,TRBJ2-3,TRBV5-6,TRBD2,TGTGCCAGCAGCTTGGGTACCAGCGGGGGCACCGCTAGCACAGATACGCAGTATTTT,CASSLGTSGGTASTDTQYF
NA,TRBJ2-6,TRBV9,NA,TGTGCCAGCAGCGTAGGAGTCATGGCTGGGGCCAACGTCCTGACTTTC,CASSVGVMAGANVLTF
NA,TRBJ2-2,TRBV5-1,NA,TGCGCCAGCAGTCAGGGGCGCAGTACCGGGGAGCTGTTTTTT,CASSQGRSTGELFF
NA,TRBJ1-1,TRBV7-9,NA,TGTGCCAGCAGCCCGGGGGATCCTGAAGCTTTCTTT,CASSPGDPEAFF
NA,TRBJ2-1,TRBV11-1,TRBD1,TGTGCCAGCAGCTTACCGGGACAGGGGGTTAATGAGCAGTTCTTC,CASSLPGQGVNEQFF
NA,TRBJ1-1,TRBV19,TRBD1,TGTGCCAGTAGCATGGGGACAGGTGCTGAAGCTTTCTTT,CASSMGTGAEAFF
NA,TRBJ2-3,TRBV7-2,NA,TGTGCCAGCAGCTTAGGGCAGACAGGCACAGATACGCAGTATTTT,CASSLGQTGTDTQYF
NA,TRBJ2-5,TRBV18,NA,TGTGCCAGCTCACCACGGAAGGGACTCTCTCAAGAGACCCAGTACTTC,CASSPRKGLSQETQYF
NA,TRBJ2-3,TRBV9,TRBD2,TGTGCCAGCAGCGTAGGGGTAGCGGGAGGCACAGATACGCAGTATTTT,CASSVGVAGGTDTQYF
NA,TRBJ2-3,TRBV10-3,TRBD2,TGTGCCATCAGTGACCCAGCGGGGGGCACAGATACGCAGTATTTT,CAISDPAGGTDTQYF
NA,TRBJ2-7,TRBV5-1,TRBD1,TGCGCCAGCAGCTCGGACAGGGGGCGAGGCGAGCAGTACTTC,CASSSDRGRGEQYF
NA,TRBJ2-1,TRBV6-5,TRBD2,TGTGCCAGCAGACTCGACCGGGGGGGGAACAATGAGCAGTTCTTC,CASRLDRGGNNEQFF
NA,TRBJ2-5,TRBV9,TRBD1,TGTGCCAGCAGCGCCTCCGGGACAGAAGAGACCCAGTACTTC,CASSASGTEETQYF
NA,TRBJ1-5,TRBV19,NA,TGTGCCAGTACCCCGAGGTTTGAGAACCCAAATCAGCCCCAGCATTTT,CASTPRFENPNQPQHF
NA,TRBJ2-3,TRBV2,TRBD2,TGTGCCAGCAGTGAGGGCACAGGGACTAGCGGGGGAGATACGCAGTATTTT,CASSEGTGTSGGDTQYF
NA,TRBJ1-1,TRBV30,NA,TGTGCCTGGAGTGTTGGGGCAGGAGACACTGAAGCTTTCTTT,CAWSVGAGDTEAFF
NA,TRBJ1-2,TRBV7-9,TRBD1,TGTGCCAGCAGCTCGGACAGGGCCCTTATCTATGGCTACACCTTC,CASSSDRALIYGYTF
medium-sized,TRBJ2-1,TRBV6-6,NA,TGTGCCAGCAGACAGGATAAGATGCCCAATGAGCAGTTCTTC,CASRQDKMPNEQFF
NA,TRBJ2-1,TRBV7-3,TRBD2,TGTGCCAGCAGCCGCGCCGGGACTAGCGGGAGCTCCTACAATGAGCAGTTCTTC,CASSRAGTSGSSYNEQFF
NA,TRBJ1-4,TRBV7-8,NA,TGTGCCAGCAGCTTGAGGGTCGAAAAACTGTTTTTT,CASSLRVEKLFF
NA,TRBJ2-1,TRBV5-5,NA,TGTGCCAGCAGCCACAGTTACAATGAGCAGTTCTTC,CASSHSYNEQFF
NA,TRBJ1-5,TRBV6-1,TRBD1,TGTGCCAGCACCCGGGACAGGGAATATCAGCCCCAGCATTTT,CASTRDREYQPQHF
NA,TRBJ1-2,TRBV7-2,NA,TGTGCCAGCAGTCCCAGGGGCCAGAACTATGGCTACACCTTC,CASSPRGQNYGYTF
NA,TRBJ1-1,TRBV7-2,TRBD1,TGTGCCAGCAGCTCTCCAGGGGGTACTGAAGCTTTCTTT,CASSSPGGTEAFF
NA,TRBJ1-2,TRBV6-5,NA,TGTGCCAGCAGTTACTCTCCCGCTGGCAGGGCGAATGGCTACACCTTC,CASSYSPAGRANGYTF
NA,TRBJ2-7,TRBV9,TRBD1,TGTGCCAGCAGCTCCACGGGACAGGGGGCTTTGGGCGAGCAGTACTTC,CASSSTGQGALGEQYF
NA,TRBJ1-1,TRBV5-4,NA,TGTGCCAGCAGCGGGGGGTATGGAGCTTTCTTT,CASSGGYGAFF
NA,TRBJ2-7,TRBV10-3,NA,TGTGCCATCAGGCCAGAGCGCACCTACGAGCAGTACTTC,CAIRPERTYEQYF
NA,TRBJ1-4,TRBV19,NA,TGTGCCAGTAGTATAGGAGGAGCCCTTAATGAAAAACTGTTTTTT,CASSIGGALNEKLFF
NA,TRBJ2-2,TRBV7-8,NA,TGTGCCAGCAGCTTAGACCCAGGCGGGGAGCTGTTTTTT,CASSLDPGGELFF
NA,TRBJ1-2,TRBV29-1,TRBD1,TGCAGCGTTGAGGCGACAGGGATGGGCTATGGCTACACCTTC,CSVEATGMGYGYTF
NA,TRBJ1-1,TRBV19,TRBD1,TGTGCCAGTAGTAACCACAGGGGGCCTGACACTGAAGCTTTCTTT,CASSNHRGPDTEAFF
NA,TRBJ2-2,TRBV14,NA,TGTGCCAGCAGCCAACCACGGGACTTTCTGAACACCGGGGAGCTGTTTTTT,CASSQPRDFLNTGELFF
NA,TRBJ2-7,TRBV27,NA,TGTGCCAGCAGTGAGGGTTTCGAGCAGTACTTC,CASSEGFEQYF
NA,TRBJ2-1,TRBV5-4,NA,TGTGCCAGCAGCCCTGTGGGTCGGGGAGACAATGAGCAGTTCTTC,CASSPVGRGDNEQFF
NA,TRBJ2-1,TRBV19,TRBD2,TGTGCCAGTAGAATTGGCGGCGGGGGGATCCGGGAGCAGTTCTTC,CASRIGGGGIREQFF
NA,TRBJ2-5,TRBV6-1,NA,TGTGCCAGCAGTGAAACCCAGGCCCGACAGGAGACCCAGTACTTC,CASSETQARQETQYF